The clone carrying this T cell receptor (beta chain) was seen only a few times. The data belong to a study of response to subunit inactivated influenza vaccine. Germline V CDR1 and CDR2: SGHRS, YFSETQ. Trimming shortened V by 4 bases and J by 1 base, and 18 bases separated the two germline ends. The CDR3 totals 16 residues. MiXCR was run by TCRdb on the RT-PCR reads, yielding one entry per CDR3 protein. Of hundreds of thousands of distinct CDR3 sequences in the sample, less than 15% are singletons; the top ten hold 7.5% to 8%. This chain uses TRBV5-1 with TRBJ2-7, with D hard to call. This receptor was identified in a man between 45 and 60 years old who received an inactivated influenza vaccine. The input for sequencing was PBMCs from blood, taken approximately 15 days before vaccination. The CDR3 DNA follows: TGCGCCAGCAGCCCCGGAGTCGGCGCAGCGTCCTACGAGCAGTACTTC. It specifies CASSPGVGAASYEQYF.